This T cell receptor beta chain was sequenced in a study of T-cell memory formation after mild COVID-19. From the 5' RACE reads, TCRdb called clonotypes with MiXCR, one entry per CDR3 protein. Found here are just under 550,000 distinct CDR3 sequences, around 21% of them singletons; the top ten hold approximately 12%. The germline gives CDR1 SGHTA, CDR2 FQGNSA. This CDR3 region has 16 residues. Unmatched junction bases numbered 13, after V lost 5 bases and J lost 6 bases. This clonotype was seen ten or more times. The chain links TRBV7-2 to TRBJ2-1; TRBD1 agrees at 7 bases. Source material: PBMCs or a T cell subset sorted from them (not recorded which). This receptor was taken from an adult woman who had mild COVID-19 (a few samples of this study predate the infection). Cell type and time point are not known. The DNA of the CDR3 is TGTGCCAGCAGCATAAGGACAGGAGAATTGGGCAATGAGCAGTTCTTC. The encoded protein is CASSIRTGELGNEQFF.